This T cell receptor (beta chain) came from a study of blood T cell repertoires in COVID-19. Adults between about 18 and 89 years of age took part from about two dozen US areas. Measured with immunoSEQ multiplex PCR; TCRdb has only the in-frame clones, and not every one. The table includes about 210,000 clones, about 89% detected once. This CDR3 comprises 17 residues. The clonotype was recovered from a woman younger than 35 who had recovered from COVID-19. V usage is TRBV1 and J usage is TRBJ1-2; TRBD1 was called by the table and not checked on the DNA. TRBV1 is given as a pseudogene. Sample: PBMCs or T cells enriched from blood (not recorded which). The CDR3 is CTSSRLGRGIEDYGYTF. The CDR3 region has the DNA TGCACCAGCAGCCGTCTTGGCAGGGGGATTGAAGACTATGGCTACACCTTC.